This record covers a single T cell receptor beta chain. Authors' analysis steps: Estimation of nucleated cell counts was performed using reference gene primer amplification. Measured with immunoSEQ multiplex PCR; TCRdb has only the in-frame clones, and not every one. That table gives V, J and clone size, and the DNA gave D and trimming. Among about 13,000 clones, around nine tenths were seen once, and the ten largest hold about 2.6%. The data are from a study of blood T cell repertoires in COVID-19. Study-wide context: The cDNA or gDNA used as material had been derived from T cells, B-cell-depleted T cells, or PBMCs.

The germline V and J ends were trimmed by 9 bases and 0 bases, with 14 bases remaining between them. The CDR3 sequence is 15 residues long. Germline-derived CDR1 and CDR2 are LNHDA and SQIVND (reference sequence). This TCR came from a human donor in a cohort sampled during active COVID-19. Input material: peripheral blood. The gene calls are TRBV19 and TRBJ1-4; no clear D. CDR3 sequence (DNA): TGTGCCAGCCGAACCGGGAGTTCAACTAATGAAAAACTGTTTTTT. Amino acid sequence: CASRTGSSTNEKLFF.